These 3 T cell receptor beta chains originate from one sample sequenced in a study of T-cell reconstitution after alpha-beta-depleted transplantation in children. Unique molecular identifiers were used to barcode this TCRbeta library. MiXCR, run by TCRdb on the PCR reads, gives a single entry per CDR3 protein. The sample lists some 490,000 distinct CDR3 sequences, under 15% occurring once. Sequencing used PBMCs from the stem cell graft donor, obtained from the stem cell graft. The receptors here all came from a human donor who donated a stem cell graft to a child with combined immunodeficiency.

This clonotype showed up many times. The genes are TRBV5-1 and TRBJ2-1, with TRBD1 matching over 10 bases. The length of the CDR3 is 15 residues. The germline V gene has CDR1 SGHRS and CDR2 YFSETQ. Trimming at V came to 4 bases and at J to 6 bases, leaving 7 bases not matched to a gene. The CDR3 here is CASSGGTGDGNEQFF. Here the CDR3 DNA reads TGCGCCAGCAGCGGGGGGACAGGGGACGGCAATGAGCAGTTCTTC.

This chain links TRBV28 with TRBJ1-1; 8 bases agree with TRBD1. CDR3 length equals 19 residues. The V gene's germline CDR1 is MDHEN and CDR2 SYDVKM. Germline trimming cut 2 bases from V and 0 bases from J; bases unmatched to any gene: 14. CDR3 in amino acids: CASSLPWTGTIDMNTEAFF. Written as DNA, the CDR3 is TGTGCCAGCAGTTTACCCTGGACAGGGACAATAGACATGAACACTGAAGCTTTCTTT.

The V and J genes are TRBV4-2 and TRBJ1-2; 7 positions agree with TRBD1. Germline V gene sequence: CDR1 LGHNA, CDR2 YNFKEQ. This CDR3 is built from 15 residues. V lost 0 bases and J lost 2; bases outside the gene matches: 3. CDR3 amino acids: CASSQDRGRNYGYTF. The DNA of the CDR3 is TGTGCCAGCAGCCAAGACAGGGGGAGAAACTATGGCTACACCTTC.